These T cell receptor beta chains were read from a single sample in a study of cytomegalovirus exposure and HLA in healthy donors. Produced via immunoSEQ multiplex PCR; TCRdb's table is partial and in-frame only. The data contain about 110,000 clones, 65% to 90% of them seen just once; the ten biggest clones take up roughly 2.2%. Sequencing used PBMCs. These TCRs come from a woman aged 30 to 39 in good health and CMV-seronegative. Both conserved end residues are part of each CDR3. Fields, in order: J gene, clone size, V gene, D gene, CDR3 DNA, CDR3 protein. The D gene is left open where the match is weak. Rows give clone size only sometimes, using once, few, many, or a class for an expanded clone.

TRBJ1-2 - TRBV7-6 TRBD1 TGTGCCAGCAGGCCACAGGGGGCGGGGGGCTACACCTTC CASRPQGAGGYTF
TRBJ2-7 - TRBV9 - TGTGCCAGCAACCCCTTGAGGGTTGGAAAAACCTACGAGCAGTACTTC CASNPLRVGKTYEQYF
TRBJ2-1 - TRBV5-4 - TGTGCCAGCAGCTCTACGGGGAGTGAGCAGTTCTTC CASSSTGSEQFF
TRBJ1-1 - TRBV7-3 TRBD1 TGTGCCAGCAGCCTCACAGGGGGCCGCGCTGAAGCTTTCTTT CASSLTGGRAEAFF
TRBJ2-2 - TRBV28 - TGTGCCAGCCCAATTGGAAGGTTAGCAGCCACCGGGGAGCTGTTTTTT CASPIGRLAATGELFF
TRBJ1-1 - TRBV19 TRBD1 TGTGCCAGTAGTAGAGGGACAGCGAACACTGAAGCTTTCTTT CASSRGTANTEAFF
TRBJ2-7 - TRBV9 TRBD2 TGTGCCAGCAGCGCATCGGGGGGGGCCCCCTACGAGCAGTACTTC CASSASGGAPYEQYF
TRBJ2-7 - TRBV30 TRBD2 TGTGCCTGGAGTTTACTAGCGGGAACCTACGAGCAGTACTTC CAWSLLAGTYEQYF
TRBJ2-7 medium-sized TRBV6-5 - TGTGCCAGCGGACGCCCAGGGGTCTCAAACTACGAGCAGTACTTC CASGRPGVSNYEQYF
TRBJ1-4 - TRBV5-1 - TGCGCCAGCAGTCGCGCCCAGGTTGGGTATGAAAAACTGTTTTTT CASSRAQVGYEKLFF
TRBJ2-3 - TRBV5-4 TRBD2 TGTGCCAGCAGGTCCGGGACTAGACGCACAGATACGCAGTATTTT CASRSGTRRTDTQYF
TRBJ2-1 - TRBV4-3 - TGCGCCAGCAGCCAACTAACGGGAATCTACAATGAGCAGTTCTTC CASSQLTGIYNEQFF
TRBJ2-1 - TRBV5-4 - TGTGCCAGCAGCTTGGCGGCGGCACGTGAGCAGTTCTTC CASSLAAAREQFF
TRBJ1-2 - TRBV5-4 TRBD1 TGTGCCAGCAGCCAAGGGGGCGGTTATGGCTACACCTTC CASSQGGGYGYTF
TRBJ1-5 - TRBV7-2 - TGTGCCAGCAGTTCGGACAGAAATCAGCCCCAGCATTTT CASSSDRNQPQHF
TRBJ2-7 - TRBV6-1 TRBD2 TGTGCCAGCAGTGAGGGACTAGCGTGGGAGCAGTACTTC CASSEGLAWEQYF
TRBJ2-7 - TRBV6-5 TRBD2 TGTGCCAGCAGGATCGTCTCGACTAGCCACGAGCAGTACTTC CASRIVSTSHEQYF
TRBJ2-1 once TRBV5-1 TRBD2 TGCGCCAGCAGCCTGCGGACTAGCTCTTACTACAATGAGCAGTTCTTC CASSLRTSSYYNEQFF
TRBJ1-1 - TRBV9 TRBD1 TGTGCCAGCAGCGTCGCAGGGGGACTGAACACTGAAGCTTTCTTT CASSVAGGLNTEAFF
TRBJ2-1 - TRBV5-6 TRBD2 TGTGCCAGCAGCGCGGGACTAGCGGGAGGGACTGAGCAGTTCTTC CASSAGLAGGTEQFF
TRBJ2-7 - TRBV5-4 - TGTGCCAGCACCCGGGCAGGGGCCCTTCTCCCCGAGCAGTACTTC CASTRAGALLPEQYF
TRBJ1-4 - TRBV19 TRBD1 TGTGCCAGTAGTGAGGACAGGGGAAATGAAAAACTGTTTTTT CASSEDRGNEKLFF
TRBJ2-1 few TRBV7-9 TRBD2 TGTGCCAGCAGCGAAGGGACTAGCGGTCTCTACTCCTACAATGAGCAGTTCTTC CASSEGTSGLYSYNEQFF
TRBJ2-5 - TRBV21-1 - TGTGCCAGCCGGACGGCGGGAGGTTCAAACCTGGATGAGCAGTACTTC CASRTAGGSNLDEQYF
TRBJ2-3 - TRBV11-1 TRBD2 TGTGCCAGCAGCTTAAGGACTAGCCGGTTATTTGATACGCAGTATTTT CASSLRTSRLFDTQYF
TRBJ2-1 - TRBV30 - TGTGCCTGGAGGCAGCGCCTGAGCTCCTACAATGAGCAGTTCTTC CAWRQRLSSYNEQFF
TRBJ1-3 - TRBV2 - TGTGCCAGCAGCCTCTCTGGAAACACCATATATTTT CASSLSGNTIYF
TRBJ1-2 - TRBV5-6 TRBD1 TGTGCCAGCAGCCCGACCGGGACAGGGGTATATGGCTACACCTTC CASSPTGTGVYGYTF
TRBJ1-1 - TRBV7-8 - TGTGCCAGCAGCTGGGGGGGAGGGGCGAACACTGAAGCTTTCTTT CASSWGGGANTEAFF
TRBJ2-7 - TRBV13 - TGTGCCAGCAGCTTGGCTCGGGCAGGGTGGCCCTACGAGCAGTACTTC CASSLARAGWPYEQYF
TRBJ2-1 once TRBV19 - TGTGCCAGTAGTATTAGCCTAGCGACACCGAGCTCCTACAATGAGCAGTTCTTC CASSISLATPSSYNEQFF
TRBJ2-2 - TRBV5-1 TRBD2 TGCGCCAGCAGCTTGGGACTAGCGGGAGCGGGAACCGGGGAGCTGTTTTTT CASSLGLAGAGTGELFF
TRBJ1-1 - TRBV27 - TGTGCCAGCAGTCCGACAGGTTTTGGCACTGAAGCTTTCTTT CASSPTGFGTEAFF
TRBJ2-1 - TRBV7-6 - TGTGCCAGCAGCTTCCAGGGTAATGAGCAGTTCTTC CASSFQGNEQFF
TRBJ2-7 - TRBV2 TRBD2 TGTGCCAGCAGCGCACTAGCGTACGAGCAGTACTTC CASSALAYEQYF
TRBJ2-7 once TRBV4-3 - TGCGCCAGCAGCCAAGAAACAGGGGGGGTCTACGAGCAGTACTTC CASSQETGGVYEQYF
TRBJ2-7 - TRBV5-1 TRBD1 TGCGCCAGCAGCTTGGGGACAGGGGGTAACGACCAGTACTTC CASSLGTGGNDQYF
TRBJ1-5 - TRBV6-5 - TGTGCCAGCAAGAGACAGGTGGATCAGCCCCAGCATTTT CASKRQVDQPQHF
TRBJ1-1 - TRBV6-5 TRBD1 TGTGCCAGCAGAGGACAGGCGGAGGGGAACACTGAAGCTTTCTTT CASRGQAEGNTEAFF
TRBJ2-7 few TRBV28 - TGTGCCAGCAGTTTGCGGCCCCCCCGGTACGAGCAGTACTTC CASSLRPPRYEQYF
TRBJ1-2 - TRBV14 - TGTGCCAGCAGCCCGCTGGGCGGGAACTATGGCTACACCTTC CASSPLGGNYGYTF
TRBJ2-1 - TRBV11-3 - TGTGCCAGCAGCTTATTTCTCACGAGCTCCTACAATGAGCAGTTCTTC CASSLFLTSSYNEQFF
TRBJ2-7 - TRBV2 - TGTGCCAGCAGTGGTTTGAGGGTTACCTACGAGCAGTACTTC CASSGLRVTYEQYF
TRBJ2-1 - TRBV19 - TGTGCCAGTACCCAGGGACTGTCTGAGATCTACAATGAGCAGTTCTTC CASTQGLSEIYNEQFF
TRBJ2-2 once TRBV10-3 - TGTGCCACCGGCCTAATGGGACACCTGAACACCGGGGAGCTGTTTTTT CATGLMGHLNTGELFF
TRBJ2-5 once TRBV5-1 TRBD1 TGCGCCAGCAGCAAGGACAGGGACGATGGGACCCAGTACTTC CASSKDRDDGTQYF
TRBJ1-2 few TRBV14 - TGTGCCAGCAGCCAAGGAGGAGGGCACTATGGCTACACCTTC CASSQGGGHYGYTF
TRBJ1-5 - TRBV2 - TGTGCCAGCAGGGCCGACATCGGCAATCAGCCCCAGCATTTT CASRADIGNQPQHF
TRBJ2-7 - TRBV28 TRBD2 TGTGCCAGCAGGGACAGAGGACTAGCGGGAGGAGACGAGCAGTACTTC CASRDRGLAGGDEQYF
TRBJ2-3 - TRBV7-2 - TGTGCCAGCAGCTTTGATGGAGGGAGCACAGATACGCAGTATTTT CASSFDGGSTDTQYF
TRBJ2-1 - TRBV11-3 TRBD2 TGTGCCAGCAGTTCCCCCGGACTAGCGGCTTACAATGAGCAGTTCTTC CASSSPGLAAYNEQFF
TRBJ2-6 - TRBV9 TRBD1 TGTGCCAGCAGCGTAGGACAGGGATCCGGGGCCAACGTCCTGACTTTC CASSVGQGSGANVLTF
TRBJ2-3 - TRBV29-1 - TGCAGCGTTCGTACTTTCACAGATACGCAGTATTTT CSVRTFTDTQYF
TRBJ2-7 - TRBV10-1 - TGCGCCAGCAGTGACGGAGGGAGCCTAATCGAGCAGTACTTC CASSDGGSLIEQYF